This T cell receptor beta chain was sequenced during a study of blood T cell repertoires in COVID-19 (dated by TCRdb to 2020 to 2021). The study in broad terms: The collaborator samples originated in the United States, Italy and Spain and spanned the acute and convalescent phases of COVID-19. The material from the prospective study consisted of cDNA or gDNA derived from T cells, B-cell-depleted T cells, or PBMCs. Subjects who had been exposed to COVID-19, were actively infected with it, or had recovered from it provided the deeply sampled blood TCRbeta repertoires that made up the dataset. The repertoires were released in a freely available public database meant as a resource for research on the immune response to SARS-CoV-2. The samples were drawn from the first 160 participants of the ongoing ImmuneRACE study and from about 1,200 subjects provided by 6 global collaborators. Sample metadata almost always included a de-identified subject ID, COVID-19 status, age in years and sex. HLA class I and class II types, where available, came from metadata supplied by the sample provider rather than from assay-based typing. The study at large found these results: The quantity of clinical and demographic metadata differed by source and by participant and was supplied without curation.

Of note for this clone: Its antigen specificity is not known. The input lacks base qualities; no much larger clone sits a single base away.

The immunoSEQ Assay, a bias-controlled multiplex PCR, was used to amplify TCRbeta CDR3 regions from genomic DNA. The authors processed their data as follows. Within the assay, amplification of reference gene primers was used to estimate how many nucleated cells each sample contained. Sequence reads were collapsed and filtered to measure the absolute abundance of every unique TCRbeta CDR3 rearrangement. For each sample, productive Simpson clonality was calculated as the square root of Simpson's diversity index across productive rearrangements. In TCRdb, the immuneACCESS table is reduced to in-frame sequences with V and J assigned. These tables do not hold every clone; where another copy was compared, an unresolved V gene accounts for under half, and the others remain unexplained. V, J and clone size are those of that table, while D and trimming were read from the DNA. The sample includes around 370,000 clones, with about 90% observed a single time. The ten largest clonotypes hold about 6% of the sample.

One collaborating source in Seattle enrolled patients during active infection and followed them longitudinally through the course of disease. The collaborating institutions used their own protocols to collect whole blood in K2EDTA tubes. For TCRbeta analysis, collaborators shipped samples in one of three forms: frozen whole blood, isolated PBMCs, or DNA extracted from either of those sample types. V loses 4 bases of germline sequence and J loses 3 bases, and the interval between the two ends is 3 bases. Including the terminal cysteine and phenylalanine, the CDR3 comprises 11 residues. The DNA shown is the 33-base CDR3, in frame from base 1. Per the germline V gene (reference sequence), LNHDA is the CDR1 and SQIVND is the CDR2.

This receptor was taken from a woman between 45 and 65 years old with COVID-19, enrolled during active disease. The rearranged segments are TRBV19 and TRBJ2-5, with the D gene not confidently named. Sequencing was performed on peripheral blood. In nucleotide form, the sequence is TGTGCCAGTAGTACAAAAGAGACCCAGTACTTC. This is translated as CASSTKETQYF.